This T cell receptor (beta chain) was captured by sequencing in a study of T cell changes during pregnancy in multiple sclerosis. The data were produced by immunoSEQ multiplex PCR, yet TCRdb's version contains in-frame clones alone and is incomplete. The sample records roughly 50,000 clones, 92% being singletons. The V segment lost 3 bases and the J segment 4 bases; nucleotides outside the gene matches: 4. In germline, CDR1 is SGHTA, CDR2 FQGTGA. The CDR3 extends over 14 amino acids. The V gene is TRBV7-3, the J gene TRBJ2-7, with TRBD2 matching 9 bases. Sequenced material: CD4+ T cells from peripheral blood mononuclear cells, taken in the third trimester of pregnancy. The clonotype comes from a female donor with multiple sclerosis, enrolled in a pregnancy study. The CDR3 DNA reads TGTGCCAGCAGCTTCGGGACTAGCTCGTACGAGCAGTACTTC. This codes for CASSFGTSSYEQYF. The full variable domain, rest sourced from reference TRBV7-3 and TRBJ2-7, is GAGVSQTPSNKVTEKGKYVELRCDPISGHTALYWYRQSLGQGPEFLIYFQGTGAADDSGLPNDRFFAVRPEGSVSTLKIQRTERGDSAVYLCASSFGTSSYEQYFGPGTRLTVT.